Detailed here is one TCR beta chain. The antigen remains undetermined. Produced via immunoSEQ multiplex PCR; TCRdb's table is partial and in-frame only. The sample consists of fewer than 10,000 clones, around 89% of them appearing once. The sample belongs to a study of regulatory and conventional T cells in RAG deficiency. Study-level results: Shannon entropy fell and Simpson indices rose in RAG-deficient patients. Other subsets showed 9.5 to 10-fold reductions, but Treg unique TCR beta sequences fell 75 to 100-fold in these patients. These Omenn syndrome Treg sorts may hold peripherally activated cells instead.

With V trimmed by 0 bases and J by 2 bases, 3 bases remained unmatched. The CDR3 is 15 amino acids. Germline lookup yields CDR1 LGHNA and CDR2 YNFKEQ. Regulatory T cells were sorted from blood as CD4+ CD25-high CD127-low cells. Another study also made use of these data, one on regulatory T cells. As that report states: Amplification used 52 TRBV primers and 13 TRBJ primers.

The rearrangement uses TRBV4-2 and TRBJ2-7; 8 bases are shared with TRBD1. The source is a human donor in good health. Sequenced: Tregs sorted from blood. The chain's CDR3 is CASSQEDRAAYEQYF. Here the CDR3 DNA reads TGTGCCAGCAGCCAAGAGGACAGGGCCGCCTACGAGCAGTACTTC.